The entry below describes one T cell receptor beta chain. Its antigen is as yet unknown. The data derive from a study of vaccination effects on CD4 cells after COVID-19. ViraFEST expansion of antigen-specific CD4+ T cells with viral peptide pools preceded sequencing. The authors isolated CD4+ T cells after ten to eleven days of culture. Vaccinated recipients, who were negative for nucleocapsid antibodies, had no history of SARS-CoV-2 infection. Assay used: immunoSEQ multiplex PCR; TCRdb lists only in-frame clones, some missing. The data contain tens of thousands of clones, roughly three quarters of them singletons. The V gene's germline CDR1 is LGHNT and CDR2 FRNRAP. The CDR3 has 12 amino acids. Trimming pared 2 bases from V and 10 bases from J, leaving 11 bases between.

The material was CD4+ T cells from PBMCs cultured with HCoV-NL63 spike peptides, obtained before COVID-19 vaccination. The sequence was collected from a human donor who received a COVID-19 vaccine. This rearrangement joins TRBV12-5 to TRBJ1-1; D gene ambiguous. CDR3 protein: CASGLPAGRAFF. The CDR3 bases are TGTGCTAGTGGTTTGCCCGCCGGGAGAGCTTTCTTT. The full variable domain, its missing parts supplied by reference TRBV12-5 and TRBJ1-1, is DARVTQTPRHKVTEMGQEVTMRCQPILGHNTVFWYRQTMMQGLELLAYFRNRAPLDDSGMPKDRFSAEMPDATLATLKIQPSEPRDSAVYFCASGLPAGRAFFGQGTRLTVV.